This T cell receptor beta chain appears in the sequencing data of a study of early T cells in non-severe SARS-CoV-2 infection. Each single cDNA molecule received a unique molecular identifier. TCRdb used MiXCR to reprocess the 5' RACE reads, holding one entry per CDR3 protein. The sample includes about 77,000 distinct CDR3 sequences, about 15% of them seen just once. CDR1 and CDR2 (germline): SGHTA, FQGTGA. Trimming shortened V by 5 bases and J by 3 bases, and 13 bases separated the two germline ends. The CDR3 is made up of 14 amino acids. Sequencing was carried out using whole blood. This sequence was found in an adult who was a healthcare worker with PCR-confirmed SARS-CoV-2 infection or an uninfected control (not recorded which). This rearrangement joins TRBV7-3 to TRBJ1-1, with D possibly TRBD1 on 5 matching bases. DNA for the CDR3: TGTGCCAGCAGCATGGGACTCCTCCACACTGAAGCTTTCTTT. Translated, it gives CASSMGLLHTEAFF.